This entry is about one TCR beta chain. MiXCR, applied by TCRdb to the 5' RACE reads, yields one record per CDR3 protein. The table lists 150,000 to 200,000 distinct CDR3 sequences, around 32% of them singletons. The source of the sample is a study of CD8 T cells in ankylosing spondylitis. V lost 5 bases and J 10 bases, leaving 18 bases between the germline ends. Germline V gene lookup returns CDR1 SEHNR and CDR2 FQNEAQ (reference sequence). This CDR3 has 15 amino acids. This receptor was identified in a male donor with ankylosing spondylitis. The chain recombines TRBV7-9 with TRBJ1-6, with a possible D match to TRBD1 (6 bases). Material for sequencing was synovial fluid, either unsorted or a sorted T cell fraction (not recorded which). The CDR3 reads CASSGGGGAGSPLHF. The CDR3 DNA sequence: TGTGCCAGCAGCGGCGGGGGGGGGGCAGGCTCACCCCTCCACTTT.